The 28 T cell receptor delta chains listed next were all sequenced from one sample in a study of γδ T cells in repeated Plasmodium falciparum infection (dated by TCRdb to 2020 to 2022). For bulk TCR repertoire analysis, Vgamma9/Vdelta2+ and Vdelta2-negative gammadelta T cell populations were flow-sorted out of peripheral blood mononuclear cells. To prepare the library, multiplex PCR was applied. These reads were obtained on an Illumina MiSeq. TCRdb processed the public reads again with the CATT caller, after which rows with matching DNA were combined. This sample holds more than 45,000 delta-chain clones; approximately 1.5% were observed only once. The ten largest make up over 12% of the sample. Sample: gamma-delta T cells from blood. The receptors were sampled from a pool of human donors (malaria-infected and uninfected, not separated).

This clone appeared a few times. A far bigger clonotype differs at one base, so this is likely a read error. This sample also contains other DNA sequences that code for the same CDR3. The J gene is TRDJ1, the V gene TRDV2, with 13 bases that match TRDD3. TCRdb leaves out the J gene; it was filled in here by matching the DNA to germline. Germline-derived CDR1 and CDR2 are GEAIGNYY and EKD. The CDR3 is made up of 23 amino acids. V was clipped by 0 bases and J by 0 bases; unmatched bases: 21. CDR3 bases: TGTGCCTGTGACACCGAGTTTTCCAAACTGGGGGATACGCGCCAAACGTACACCGATAAACTCATCTTT. The encoded protein is CACDTEFSKLGDTRQTYTDKLIF.

This clone came up a few times. This is likely an artifact of a read error, given a far larger clone one base away. Other DNA sequences of this sample code for an identical CDR3. Written as DNA, the CDR3 is TGTGCTCTTGGGGAACAATCCGGGTACTGGGGAATCTCCTCTGACACCGATAAACTCATCTTT. It is translated as CALGEQSGYWGISSDTDKLIF. The V call is TRDV1, the J call TRDJ1; 7 bases line up with TRDD3. Since TCRdb gives no J gene, matching the DNA to germline was used here to assign it. J lost 0 bases, V lost 1 base, and 20 bases had no gene match. Germline assignment: CDR1 TSWWSYY and CDR2 QGS. The CDR3 has 21 amino acids.

The chain uses TRDV2 and TRDJ3; tentatively, D is TRDD3 (5 bases). The J gene comes from matching the DNA to germline here; TCRdb lacks it. V was clipped by 2 bases and J by 4 bases, with 14 bases between them. The CDR3 is 17 residues long. CDR1 GEAIGNYY and CDR2 EKD come from the germline V gene. This CDR3 is CACDRITGRWDTRQMFF. CDR3 nucleotides: TGTGCCTGTGACAGAATTACTGGTCGGTGGGACACCCGACAGATGTTTTTC.

This clone was seen more than once but under ten times. TCRdb attributes to this sequence the protein of a much larger clone, which differs from the DNA translation at residue 25; a read error is likely, and the protein displayed is translated from the DNA. The gene calls are TRDV1 and TRDJ1; 13 bases map to TRDD3. Germline-derived CDR1 and CDR2 are TSWWSYY and QGS. This CDR3 is 26 amino acids long. The CDR3 region has the DNA TGTGCTCTTGGGGAACTGGGTACTACAGGTCATCTACTGGGGGATACGCTCCCCTGGGGGACCGATAAACTCACCTTT. Protein product: CALGELGTTGHLLGDTLPWGTDKLTF.

Comments on this clone: This probably arose from a read error, given a far larger clone one base away. Other nucleotide sequences in the sample specify the same CDR3. This sequence joins TRDV1 and TRDJ1; 11 nucleotides match TRDD3. Because TCRdb records no J gene, it was assigned here through a match of the DNA to germline. The CDR3 covers 19 residues. Germline V gene data show CDR1 as TSWWSYY and CDR2 as QGS. V lost 3 bases and J lost 2; bases outside the gene matches: 14. The chain's CDR3 is CALGEPTADWGIGTDKLIF. Written as DNA, the CDR3 is TGTGCTCTTGGGGAGCCCACGGCAGACTGGGGGATAGGGACCGATAAACTCATCTTT.

This clone was detected only a few times. The protein recorded in TCRdb matches a much larger clone and deviates from this DNA's translation at residue 15, suggesting a read error; the protein here is obtained by translating the DNA. Other DNA sequences in the same sample also yield this CDR3. This chain uses TRDV2 with TRDJ1; 8 positions match TRDD3. V dropped 1 base and J dropped 5; count of bases not matched to a gene: 23. CDR1 and CDR2 from the germline V gene are GEAIGNYY and EKD. This CDR3 is 20 amino acids long. CDR3: CACDTAFPPATGGYADKLIF. In DNA, the CDR3 is TGTGCCTGTGACACGGCCTTCCCACCGGCTACTGGGGGGTACGCTGATAAACTCATCTTT.

Many counts were recorded for this clone. This sample includes further DNA sequences coding for the same CDR3. J is TRDJ1 and V is TRDV1; 7 bases fit TRDD2. V shed 4 bases, J shed 0 bases, and the junction held 29 bases outside the gene matches. Germline values: CDR1 TSWWSYY, CDR2 QGS. The CDR3 runs 23 residues. The CDR3 DNA reads as TGTGCTCTTGGGGTCCTTAGTTCCTACCCTTTTCGCCGTCTGGCCTTTTACACCGATAAACTCATCTTT. Encoded protein: CALGVLSSYPFRRLAFYTDKLIF.

This clone was seen a handful of times. TCRdb's listed protein matches a much larger clone and diverges from this DNA's translation at residue 7, likely through a read error; the protein shown comes from the DNA. The chain carries TRDV1 and TRDJ1, with 11 positions matching TRDD3. Because TCRdb records no J gene, it was assigned here through a match of the DNA to germline. The CDR3 extends over 23 amino acids. Germline V gene sequence: CDR1 TSWWSYY, CDR2 QGS. With V trimmed by 4 bases and J by 4 bases, 29 bases remained unmatched. The CDR3 DNA reads TGTGCTCTTGGGGCCCGAGTCCCCCGACTACGTACCCTCTTCTGGGGGATACTCGATAAACTCATCTTT. Protein: CALGARVPRLRTLFWGILDKLIF.

With respect to this clone: This likely came from a read error, as a far larger clone is one base away. The same CDR3 is also encoded by other DNA sequences in this sample. This chain links TRDV1 with TRDJ1; TRDD3 matches at 9 bases. Here the J gene was assigned by germline matching of the DNA, as TCRdb has none. In germline, CDR1 is TSWWSYY, CDR2 QGS. This CDR3 has 21 amino acids. The V and J ends lost 5 bases and 0 bases, in that order; junction bases with no gene match: 22. CDR3 nucleotides: TGTGCTCTTGGGCTCCTTCCTGACGTACTGGGGGACCAGCCTAACACCGATAAACTCATCTTT. Protein sequence: CALGLLPDVLGDQPNTDKLIF.

This clone showed up just a few times. The likely explanation is a read error, given a far larger clone one base away. This CDR3 is also generated by other DNA sequences in the sample. V is TRDV1 and J is TRDJ1; 8 bases agree with TRDD3. Since TCRdb gives no J gene, matching the DNA to germline was used here to assign it. CDR1 is TSWWSYY, CDR2 QGS, per germline. The ends lost 9 bases at V and 3 bases at J; junction bases unmatched: 24. There are 19 residues in the CDR3. The CDR3 bases are TGTGCTCTAGGGTTTCCCGGTAATTACTTGGGGGATGCCGCCGATAAACTCATCTTT. Translated: CALGFPGNYLGDAADKLIF.

Turning to this clone: The TCRdb protein, from a much larger clone, departs from this DNA's translation at residue 4, likely by read error; the protein shown derives from the DNA. The rearrangement joins TRDV2 to TRDJ1; 7 nucleotides line up with TRDD3. The J gene, not given by TCRdb, was assigned here from a germline match of the nucleotide sequence. Germline V gives CDR1 GEAIGNYY, CDR2 EKD. The CDR3 has 19 amino acids. The CDR3 DNA is TGTGCCTGTAACACCGTCGAAACAGGGGGGGATCTGTACACCGATAAACTCATCTTT. The encoded protein is CACNTVETGGDLYTDKLIF.

The sample holds many counts of this clone. Other DNA sequences from this sample encode an identical CDR3 as well. The chain combines TRDV1 with TRDJ1; 7 bases fit TRDD2. The CDR3 length is 17 residues. With 4 bases clipped from V and 0 bases from J, the junction kept 11 bases outside the gene matches. In germline, CDR1 is TSWWSYY, CDR2 QGS. The CDR3 loop is CALGAAFLFAHTDKLIF. The DNA of the CDR3 is TGTGCTCTTGGGGCGGCCTTCCTTTTCGCACACACCGATAAACTCATCTTT.

With respect to this clone: The protein TCRdb gives is from a much larger clone and does not agree with this DNA's translation at residue 6, likely a read error; the protein shown here comes from the DNA. This rearrangement joins TRDV2 to TRDJ1; D call uncertain. The CDR3 covers 14 residues. Germline CDR1 reads GEAIGNYY; CDR2 reads EKD. Trimming shortened V by 3 bases and J by 2 bases, and 12 bases separated the two germline ends. CDR3 protein: CACDPTGNTDKLIF. The CDR3, as DNA: TGTGCCTGTGACCCCACCGGGAATACCGATAAACTCATCTTT.

Comments on this clone: This probably arose from a read error, given a far larger clone one base away. Other DNA sequences in this specimen translate into the identical CDR3. This chain links TRDV1 with TRDJ1; 13 bases line up with TRDD3. J gave up 5 bases and V 0 bases, and 27 bases lay outside the gene matches. The CDR3 has 24 residues. The germline V gene encodes CDR1 TSWWSYY and CDR2 QGS. The CDR3 bases are TGTGCTCTTGGGGAACTAAGGTGGTCGCAAGGGGGTACTGGGGGATACGCTCTCACGGATAAACTCATCTTT. Its protein product is CALGELRWSQGGTGGYALTDKLIF.

A few counts support this clone. The protein that TCRdb holds for this DNA derives from a much larger clone and differs from the translated DNA at residue 12, which likely indicates a read error; the protein shown here is translated from the DNA. The chain uses TRDV2 and TRDJ1; 7 bases align to TRDD3. The J gene is absent in TCRdb and was assigned here via DNA matching to germline. CDR1 is GEAIGNYY, CDR2 EKD, per germline. The J segment lost 0 bases and the V segment lost 0 bases, leaving 27 bases of the junction unmatched. This CDR3 region has 23 residues. The CDR3 here is CACDTEFSKLGNTRQTYTDKLIF. CDR3 nucleotide sequence: TGTGCCTGTGACACCGAGTTCTCCAAACTGGGGAATACGCGCCAAACGTACACCGATAAACTCATCTTT.

This clone has ten or more counts. A read error is the likely source, as a far larger clone sits one nucleotide away. The same CDR3 can be traced to other DNA sequences in this sample. This chain joins TRDV1 and TRDJ1, with TRDD3 matching over 11 bases. Germline CDR1 TSWWSYY, CDR2 QGS. The CDR3 sequence is 19 residues long. Germline trimming cut 0 bases from V and 4 bases from J; bases unmatched to any gene: 13. The CDR3 sequence is CALGELGSWGIRDGDKLIF. For the CDR3, the DNA is TGTGCTCTTGGGGAACTGGGTTCTTGGGGGATACGGGACGGCGATAAACTCATCTTT.

At least ten counts were recorded for this clone. A far larger clone is one base from this, pointing to a likely read error. The same CDR3 also results from other DNA sequences found in this sample. The chain employs TRDV1 and TRDJ1; 11 bases agree with TRDD3. Germline lookup yields CDR1 TSWWSYY and CDR2 QGS. V was pared by 3 bases and J by 0 bases, with 30 bases of the junction left unmatched. The CDR3 runs 25 residues. DNA for the CDR3: TGTGCTCTTGGGGAGCGAAGTATCAGGTACCCCATTGTGGGGGATACGTTCGGGTACACCGATAAACTCATCTTT. Translating gives CALGERSIRYPIVGDTFGYTDKLIF.

This clone was seen a few times. This likely reflects a read error, since a far larger clone is one base away. This sample includes further DNA sequences coding for the same CDR3. The rearrangement links TRDV1 to TRDJ1; D uncertain. The V gene's germline CDR1 is TSWWSYY and CDR2 QGS. The CDR3 sequence is 16 residues long. The ends were cut back, 0 bases at V and 5 bases at J, with 16 bases in the middle. The CDR3, as DNA: TGTGCTCTTGGGGAACTACGGGTCAGGGAAGAGGATAAACTCATCTTT. It yields the protein CALGELRVREEDKLIF.

This clone came up a few times. This is likely an artifact of a read error, given a far larger clone one base away. Other DNA sequences in this sample translate to the same CDR3. This chain uses TRAV38-2/DV8 with TRDJ1; TRDD3 matches 11 bases. Assignment of the J gene here rests on matching the DNA to germline, because TCRdb gives none. V dropped 1 base and J dropped 6; count of bases not matched to a gene: 14. The CDR3 is 18 residues long. CDR1 and CDR2 from the germline V gene are TSESDYY and QEAYKQQN. The CDR3 nucleotides read TGTGCTTATAGGAGCAGGTACACCACTACTGGGGGATATTATAAACTCATCTTT. It codes for CAYRSRYTTTGGYYKLIF.

A few counts support this clone. A much larger clone lies one base from this, so it may be a read error. It is unclear where the CDR3 begins or ends on the DNA, so no DNA is shown, and the CDR3 is as TCRdb lists it. The same CDR3 arises from other DNA sequences in this sample as well. The chain carries TRDV1 and TRDJ1; the table's D call, TRDD3, has no DNA check behind it. Germline CDR1 and CDR2: TSWWSYY and QGS. Both ends counted, the CDR3 spans 25 residues. CDR3 protein: CALTEKVPTGGYGCCGEQYTDKLIF.

On this clone itself: The protein recorded in TCRdb matches a much larger clone and deviates from this DNA's translation at residue 12, suggesting a read error; the protein here is obtained by translating the DNA. The chain links TRDV3 to TRDJ1; 8 positions agree with TRDD3. Because TCRdb records no J gene, it was assigned here through a match of the DNA to germline. The junction had 32 bases not matched to a gene; V was cut back by 4 bases and J by 4 bases. Germline V gene lookup returns CDR1 TVYSNPD and CDR2 GDNSRS (reference sequence). The CDR3 runs to 21 residues. CDR3: CASSATFRYWGVPPFLDKLIF. In nucleotides, the CDR3 is TGTGCCTCTTCGGCTACCTTCAGGTACTGGGGGGTACCGCCTTTCCTCGATAAACTCATCTTT.

As concerns this clone: The TCRdb protein comes from a much larger clone and disagrees with this DNA's translation at residue 18, likely due to a read error; the protein given here is derived from the DNA. This chain links TRDV1 with TRDJ1; maybe TRDD3 (5 bases). The J gene, missing from TCRdb, was assigned here through DNA to germline matching. The germline CDR1 and CDR2 sequences are TSWWSYY and QGS. CDR3 length: 21 amino acids. The CDR3 DNA reads TGTGCTCTTGGGGAACCCCAAAGACATTCCGAGAGGGTATACGCCACCGATAGACTCATCTTT. This codes for CALGEPQRHSERVYATDRLIF.

Remarks on this clone: Since a far larger clone is one base different, this is likely a read error. Other DNA variants within this sample encode the same CDR3. The genes are TRDV1 and TRDJ1; 8 nucleotides line up with TRDD3. This CDR3 contains 17 residues. Germline V gene lookup returns CDR1 TSWWSYY and CDR2 QGS. CDR3 region: CALGEPTVGDDTDKLIF. The CDR3 DNA is TGTGCTCTTGGAGAACCTACGGTGGGGGATGACACCGATAAACTCATCTTT.

Concerning this clone: The protein held in TCRdb is that of a much larger clone and does not match this DNA's translation at residue 14, likely because of a read error; the protein shown is translated from the DNA. The chain links TRDV1 to TRDJ1; TRDD3 is a possible D gene (5 bases). TCRdb leaves out the J gene; it was filled in here by matching the DNA to germline. The CDR3 has 20 residues. CDR1 TSWWSYY and CDR2 QGS come from the germline V gene. CDR3 amino acids: CALGELLPLLGGMLTDKLIF. CDR3 DNA: TGTGCTCTTGGGGAACTGCTGCCTCTCCTGGGAGGCATGCTCACCGACAAACTCATCTTT.

This clone was observed a few times. Translating this DNA gives a protein that differs at residue 20 from the TCRdb one, which belongs to a much larger clone; a read error is likely, and the protein shown is this translation. This chain links TRDV1 with TRDJ1; 10 bases fit TRDD3. Germline matching of the DNA provided the J gene here, since TCRdb leaves it blank. The germline CDR1 and CDR2 sequences are TSWWSYY and QGS. The CDR3 contains 23 residues. CDR3 protein: CALGGTSAPLLYWGIRYTDELIF. CDR3 coding DNA: TGTGCTCTTGGGGGTACTTCCGCTCCTTTACTCTACTGGGGGATTAGGTACACCGATGAACTCATCTTT.

In the case of this clone: TCRdb lists the protein of a much larger clone for this DNA, which differs at residues 14 and 18, so this is likely a read error; the protein given here is translated from the DNA itself. This chain uses TRDV1 with TRDJ1; the D is unclear. CDR1 TSWWSYY and CDR2 QGS come from the germline V gene. This CDR3 is 19 amino acids long. CDR3 sequence (DNA): TGTGCTCTTGGGGAATTCTCTAAAAGATTCCGTACCGGGGTTAAGGAACTCACCTTT. Protein sequence: CALGEFSKRFRTGVKELTF.

With regard to this clone: This likely reflects a read error, since a far larger clone is one base away. Other DNA sequences in the sample encode the same CDR3. The rearrangement joins TRDV1 to TRDJ1; possibly TRDD3 for D (6 bases). As TCRdb names no J gene, one was assigned here on the basis of a DNA match to germline. The germline V gene encodes CDR1 TSWWSYY and CDR2 QGS. CDR3 length: 17 residues. V shed 2 bases and J shed 6 bases, with 22 bases lying between them. CDR3: CALGETLPLYWENKLIF. The CDR3 nucleotides are TGTGCTCTTGGGGAAACTCTCCCGTTGTACTGGGAGAATAAACTCATCTTT.

This clone was counted between two and nine times. The protein that TCRdb holds for this DNA derives from a much larger clone and differs from the translated DNA at residue 16, which likely indicates a read error; the protein shown here is translated from the DNA. The rearrangement links TRDV3 to TRDJ1, with a possible D match to TRDD3 (10 bases). From germline, CDR1 is TVYSNPD and CDR2 GDNSRS (reference sequence). This CDR3 has 22 residues. V dropped 3 bases and J dropped 0 bases, with 38 bases sitting between them. DNA for the CDR3: TGTGCCTTGGGATCCTTCCTACACTTTTGGGGTGGGGGATACCCGGACACCGATAAACTCATCTTT. It is translated as CALGSFLHFWGGGYPDTDKLIF.